This TCR beta chain was documented in a study of blood T cell repertoires in COVID-19. Overall study: PBMCs, B-cell-depleted T cells, or T cells provided the cDNA or gDNA that made up the material.

Losses at the gene ends were 2 bases for V and 7 bases for J; bases not matched to a gene: 4. Germline V gene sequence: CDR1 LGHDT, CDR2 YNNKEL (reference sequence). This CDR3 comprises 15 residues. Libraries were prepared by immunoSEQ multiplex PCR; TCRdb keeps only in-frame clonotypes and omits some of them. The data hold approximately 160,000 clones, with roughly 71% observed a single time. Source material: peripheral blood. The chain uses TRBV3-1 (or the pseudogene TRBV3-2) and TRBJ1-6; 8 nucleotides align to TRBD1. This clonotype was sampled from a woman of 80 years or more with acute or convalescent COVID-19. DNA of the CDR3: TGTGCCAGCAGCCAACCACAGGGGGACAATTCACCCCTCCACTTT. As protein: CASSQPQGDNSPLHF.